These 31 T cell receptor beta chains share one sample of origin, sequenced in a study of blood T cell repertoires in COVID-19. TCRdb's table, derived via immunoSEQ multiplex PCR, lists solely in-frame clones and lacks some. The table lists a few hundred thousand clones, 89% of them singletons. The sequenced sample was peripheral blood. The receptors were gathered from a woman aged 60-75 years with acute or convalescent COVID-19.

V usage is TRBV7-9 and J usage is TRBJ2-2; 7 positions match TRBD1. In germline, CDR1 is SEHNR, CDR2 FQNEAQ (reference sequence). The CDR3 runs 15 residues. Losses at the gene ends were 4 bases for V and 1 base for J; bases not matched to a gene: 3. In DNA form, the CDR3 reads TGTGCCAGCAGCTCAGGGGGATGGAACACCGGGGAGCTGTTTTTT. Translated, it gives CASSSGGWNTGELFF.

This clone came up once. The CDR3 nucleotides are TGTGCCAGCGGGCCGGGGGCTGGAAACACCATATATTTT. Translation: CASGPGAGNTIYF. The chain links TRBV7-3 to TRBJ1-3; the D gene is possibly TRBD1 (5 bases). V lost 8 bases and J lost 2, with 10 bases in between. CDR3 length: 13 amino acids. Germline V CDR1 and CDR2: SGHTA, FQGTGA.

This sequence joins TRBV6-5 and TRBJ1-5; the D gene is possibly TRBD1 (5 bases). The CDR3 is 13 residues long. Trimming removed 0 bases at V and 11 bases at J, with 11 bases between. Germline V gene sequence: CDR1 MNHEY, CDR2 SVGAGI. CDR3 amino acids: CASSYSAGWAQHF. The CDR3 DNA reads as TGTGCCAGCAGTTACTCGGCAGGGTGGGCCCAGCATTTT.

This chain uses TRBV5-4 with TRBJ2-5; a weak D match, TRBD2 (6 bases). V dropped 4 bases and J dropped 6 bases, with 13 bases sitting between them. Germline lookup yields CDR1 SGHNT and CDR2 YYREEE (reference sequence). This CDR3 spans 13 amino acids. Here the CDR3 reads CASSGGLEKTQYF. CDR3 coding DNA: TGTGCCAGCAGCGGGGGACTCGAAAAGACCCAGTACTTC. Full variable domain (remainder filled in from reference TRBV5-4 and TRBJ2-5): ETGVTQSPTHLIKTRGQQVTLRCSSQSGHNTVSWYQQALGQGPQFIFQYYREEENGRGNFPPRFSGLQFPNYSSELNVNALELDDSALYLCASSGGLEKTQYFGPGTRLLVL.

The table lists this clone with a count of one. J is TRBJ1-2 and V is TRBV7-9, with TRBD1 identical over 7 bases. The CDR3 length is 13 residues. From germline, CDR1 is SEHNR and CDR2 FQNEAQ (reference sequence). V lost 6 bases and J lost 4; bases outside the gene matches: 5. The CDR3 sequence is CASREGAGYGYTF. The CDR3 DNA is TGTGCCAGCAGAGAGGGGGCCGGCTATGGCTACACCTTC.

The genes are TRBV28 and TRBJ1-1; no clear D. The CDR3 is 15 residues long. V gave up 6 bases and J gave up 0 bases, with 14 bases separating them. In germline, CDR1 is MDHEN, CDR2 SYDVKM. In nucleotides, the CDR3 is TGTGCCAGCAGCTTACTACCTACCATGAACACTGAAGCTTTCTTT. As protein: CASSLLPTMNTEAFF.

This chain links TRBV28 with TRBJ2-7; TRBD2 matches 10 bases. Germline V lookup: CDR1 MDHEN, CDR2 SYDVKM. This CDR3 spans 15 amino acids. With 5 bases clipped from V and 2 bases from J, the junction kept 6 bases outside the gene matches. CDR3 sequence reads: CASSISGGLTYEQYF. The CDR3 nucleotides read TGTGCCAGCAGTATTAGCGGGGGGTTGACCTACGAGCAGTACTTC.

The chain is built from TRBV29-1 and TRBJ1-3; D gene ambiguous. V was pared by 4 bases and J by 2 bases, with 12 bases between. This CDR3 is 14 amino acids long. Germline V CDR1 and CDR2: SQVTM, ANQGSEA. The CDR3, as DNA: TGCAGCGTTGGAGGGATGAGCACTGGAAACACCATATATTTT. Its protein is CSVGGMSTGNTIYF.

This clone was found a few times. For the CDR3, the DNA is TGCGCCAGCAGCCTTAGAGCGTGGACAGGGGGACGGACTGAAGCTTTCTTT. Translating gives CASSLRAWTGGRTEAFF. The chain has TRBV4-1 and TRBJ1-1; 10 bases map to TRBD1. This CDR3 spans 17 amino acids. Germline assignment: CDR1 MGHRA and CDR2 YSYEKL. The V and J ends lost 4 bases and 5 bases, in that order; junction bases with no gene match: 13.

The V gene is TRBV7-9, the J gene TRBJ2-7, with D maybe TRBD1 (5 bases). From germline, CDR1 is SEHNR and CDR2 FQNEAQ (reference sequence). The CDR3 is 13 amino acids. Trimming removed 1 base from V and 9 bases from J, with 13 bases in between. This chain's CDR3 is CASSLGGSPGQYF. The CDR3 DNA follows: TGTGCCAGCAGCTTAGGGGGCTCACCGGGGCAGTACTTC.

V is TRBV5-1 and J is TRBJ1-2; 7 nucleotides agree with TRBD1. The CDR3 sequence is 14 residues long. The germline V gene has CDR1 SGHRS and CDR2 YFSETQ. V trimming: 4 bases; J trimming: 0 bases; junction bases outside the gene matches: 3. CDR3 sequence (DNA): TGCGCCAGCAGCGGGACAGTAGCTAACTATGGCTACACCTTC. As protein: CASSGTVANYGYTF.

The CDR3, as DNA: TGTGCCAGCAGCCTTTGGGACAGGGCGAACACCGGGGAGCTGTTTTTT. It specifies CASSLWDRANTGELFF. The chain couples TRBV9 to TRBJ2-2; 9 bases line up with TRBD1. The CDR3 is 16 amino acids. The V and J ends lost 4 bases and 0 bases, in that order; junction bases with no gene match: 4. Germline CDR1 and CDR2: SGDLS and YYNGEE.

This chain joins TRBV19 and TRBJ2-7; no clear D. The ends were cut back, 3 bases at V and 0 bases at J, with 12 bases in the middle. This CDR3 has 15 residues. Germline CDR1 reads LNHDA; CDR2 reads SQIVND (reference sequence). CDR3 sequence: CASSIYVSSSYEQYF. In DNA form, the CDR3 reads TGTGCCAGTAGTATCTACGTTTCGAGCTCCTACGAGCAGTACTTC.

The chain is built from TRBV10-2 and TRBJ1-2; perhaps TRBD1 as D (5 bases). CDR1 and CDR2 from the germline V gene are WSHSY and SAAADI. Deletions cut 2 bases from V and 2 bases from J, with 12 bases between. The CDR3 is 15 amino acids. CDR3 region: CASSEQGWQNYGYTF. The CDR3 DNA is TGCGCCAGCAGTGAGCAGGGTTGGCAAAACTATGGCTACACCTTC.

The rearrangement joins TRBV11-1 to TRBJ1-1, with D possibly matching TRBD1 (5 bases). The CDR3 is 15 residues long. Germline V gives CDR1 SGHAT, CDR2 FQDESV (reference sequence). V was pared by 5 bases and J by 0 bases, with 13 bases between. The CDR3 protein is CASSPKRQLNTEAFF. CDR3 nucleotide sequence: TGTGCCAGCAGCCCGAAGAGACAGCTGAACACTGAAGCTTTCTTT.

The chain links TRBV24-1 to TRBJ1-5; D is unresolved. Trimming shortened V by 1 base and J by 8 bases, and 11 bases separated the two germline ends. Germline CDR1 and CDR2: KGHDR and SFDVKD. This CDR3 region has 14 residues. CDR3 protein: CATSDLTVREPQHF. Here the CDR3 DNA reads TGTGCCACCAGTGATTTAACGGTCCGGGAGCCCCAGCATTTT.

The chain is built from TRBV15 and TRBJ2-1; 12 bases match TRBD2. From germline, CDR1 is LNHNV and CDR2 YYDKDF (reference sequence). V dropped 3 bases and J dropped 2; count of bases not matched to a gene: 2. The CDR3 length is 16 residues. The CDR3 DNA sequence: TGTGCCACCAGCAGGGGACTAGCGGGTACCTACAATGAGCAGTTCTTC. Translating it yields CATSRGLAGTYNEQFF. The whole variable domain, filled in from reference TRBV15 and TRBJ2-1, reads DAMVIQNPRYQVTQFGKPVTLSCSQTLNHNVMYWYQQKSSQAPKLLFHYYDKDFNNEADTPDNFQSRRPNTSFCFLDIRSPGLGDTAMYLCATSRGLAGTYNEQFFGPGTRLTVL.

The rearrangement joins TRBV28 to TRBJ1-2, with 9 bases aligning to TRBD1. Losses at the gene ends were 6 bases for V and 5 bases for J; bases not matched to a gene: 7. The CDR3 spans 14 residues. Germline CDR1 MDHEN, CDR2 SYDVKM. The CDR3 reads CASSRRDREYGYTF. The CDR3 DNA reads TGTGCCAGCAGCCGCCGGGACAGGGAGTATGGCTACACCTTC.

The chain links TRBV5-1 to TRBJ2-1, with 11 nucleotides matching TRBD2. Germline V CDR1 and CDR2: SGHRS, YFSETQ. The CDR3 has 16 residues. Unmatched junction bases numbered 6, after V lost 4 bases and J lost 3 bases. DNA for the CDR3: TGCGCCAGCAGCACTAGCGGGGGCCCAATCTACAATGAGCAGTTCTTC. This translates into CASSTSGGPIYNEQFF.

The chain couples TRBV29-1 to TRBJ2-2; the match to TRBD1 covers 7 bases. Germline CDR1 is SQVTM and CDR2 is ANQGSEA. The CDR3 has 12 residues. Trimming at V came to 7 bases and at J to 1 base, leaving 0 bases not matched to a gene. This chain's CDR3 is CSGQGNTGELFF. CDR3 bases: TGCAGCGGACAGGGGAACACCGGGGAGCTGTTTTTT.

This clone is a singleton in its sample. The V and J genes are TRBV7-6 and TRBJ1-3, with no clear D. The V and J ends lost 1 base and 0 bases respectively, with 10 bases between them. The CDR3 contains 16 residues. Germline V gene data show CDR1 as SGHVS and CDR2 as FNYEAQ. CDR3 DNA sequence: TGTGCCAGCAGCTTAGTCAGCACTAACTCTGGAAACACCATATATTTT. Its translation is CASSLVSTNSGNTIYF.

The chain recombines TRBV5-4 with TRBJ1-4, with no clear D. CDR3 length: 10 residues. V shed 5 bases and J shed 8 bases, with 4 bases lying between them. The germline V gene has CDR1 SGHNT and CDR2 YYREEE (reference sequence). DNA for the CDR3: TGTGCCAGCAGGGAGGAAAAACTGTTTTTT. Translation gives CASREEKLFF.

This clone was seen a single time. The CDR3 loop reads CASNVQQNSPLHF. The CDR3 DNA is TGTGCCAGCAATGTACAGCAGAATTCACCCCTCCACTTT. The chain carries TRBV6-6 and TRBJ1-6; D is unresolved. The CDR3 contains 13 residues. Between the trimmed V and J ends, which lost 7 bases and 7 bases, there was a span of 11 bases. Germline V lookup: CDR1 MNHNY, CDR2 SVGAGI (reference sequence).

The chain carries TRBV6-2 or TRBV6-3 and TRBJ2-5, with a possible D match to TRBD2 (6 bases). The germline V and J ends were trimmed by 2 bases and 5 bases, with 24 bases remaining between them. This CDR3 has 18 residues. CDR1 and CDR2 (germline): MNHEY, SVGEGT. The CDR3, as DNA: TGTGCCAGCAGTTACCTCTTGTCCGCATTAGCGGTAAAGGAGACCCAGTACTTC. Protein sequence: CASSYLLSALAVKETQYF.

The chain uses TRBV25-1 and TRBJ1-2; D unresolved. Germline CDR1 is MGHDK and CDR2 is SYGVNS. Trimming took off 4 bases at V and 7 bases at J, with 10 bases between the two ends. The CDR3 contains 12 residues. The CDR3 nucleotides read TGTGCCAGCAGTGTTAAGGGAGGTGGCTACACCTTC. Protein product: CASSVKGGGYTF.

The rearrangement uses TRBV7-2 and TRBJ2-7, with 7 bases fitting TRBD2. Per the germline V gene, CDR1 is SGHTA and CDR2 is FQGNSA. J gave up 4 bases and V 4 bases, and 7 bases lay outside the gene matches. This CDR3 comprises 14 residues. CDR3 sequence: CASSSGGGPYEQYF. The CDR3 DNA reads TGTGCCAGCAGCTCGGGGGGAGGGCCGTACGAGCAGTACTTC.

The genes are TRBV12-3 or TRBV12-4 and TRBJ1-2; 7 nucleotides match TRBD1. This CDR3 contains 13 residues. V lost 6 bases and J lost 7; bases outside the gene matches: 8. CDR3 in amino acids: CASRWTGSLGYTF. CDR3 DNA sequence: TGTGCCAGCAGGTGGACAGGTTCACTTGGCTACACCTTC.

V usage is TRBV19 and J usage is TRBJ1-5; the match to TRBD1 covers 9 bases. Germline values: CDR1 LNHDA, CDR2 SQIVND (reference sequence). V lost 4 bases and J lost 6; bases outside the gene matches: 4. The length of the CDR3 is 14 residues. In DNA form, the CDR3 reads TGTGCCAGTAGTACAACAGGGGGCGGTCAGCCCCAGCATTTT. Translation: CASSTTGGGQPQHF.

As regards this clone: Other nucleotide sequences in the sample specify the same CDR3. The V call is TRBV12-5, the J call TRBJ2-1, with D tentatively TRBD2 (7 bases). The CDR3 has 14 amino acids. Germline lookup yields CDR1 LGHNT and CDR2 FRNRAP. The V end lost 6 bases, the J end lost 10 bases, and 19 bases lay between the germline ends. In DNA, the CDR3 is TGTGCTAGTGGGCCGGGTTGGGGGGGCGGCGAGCAGTTCTTC. Its translation is CASGPGWGGGEQFF.

This chain's CDR3 is CSAGAFTEAFF. For the CDR3, the DNA is TGCAGTGCTGGAGCGTTCACTGAAGCTTTCTTT. This chain joins TRBV20-1 and TRBJ1-1; no definite D call. The V gene's germline CDR1 is DFQATT and CDR2 SNEGSKA (reference sequence). The V end lost 5 bases, the J end lost 4 bases, and 8 bases lay between the germline ends. The CDR3 loop spans 11 amino acids.

The rearrangement joins TRBV15 to TRBJ2-4, with a tentative D call TRBD1 (5 bases). Germline lookup yields CDR1 LNHNV and CDR2 YYDKDF (reference sequence). V lost 1 base and J lost 0, with 13 bases in between. The CDR3 contains 17 residues. The CDR3 sequence: CATSRGTSLLAKNIQYF. Written as DNA, the CDR3 is TGTGCCACCAGCAGAGGGACAAGTTTACTAGCCAAAAACATTCAGTACTTC.